This entry concerns a single TCR beta chain. It has no known antigen specificity. No base quality values were provided; no much bigger clone lies one nucleotide off. The sample belongs to a study of blood T cell repertoires in COVID-19 (dated by TCRdb to the early 2020s). For context, the study as a whole: The collaborator samples originated in the United States, Italy and Spain and spanned the acute and convalescent phases of COVID-19. The material from the prospective study consisted of cDNA or gDNA derived from T cells, B-cell-depleted T cells, or PBMCs. Deeply sampled blood TCRbeta repertoires from subjects exposed to, actively infected with, or recovered from COVID-19 were included in the dataset. The repertoires were made available in a free public database intended to serve as a resource for research on the immune response to SARS-CoV-2. The samples were drawn from two sources: the first 160 participants of the ongoing ImmuneRACE study, and approximately 1,300 subjects contributed by 6 global collaborators. Nearly every sample came with metadata listing a de-identified subject ID, COVID-19 status, age in years and sex. HLA class I and class II types, where available, came from metadata supplied by the sample provider rather than from assay-based typing.

TCRbeta CDR3 regions were amplified from genomic DNA using the immunoSEQ Assay, a bias-controlled multiplex PCR. For the original study's pipeline: Nucleated cell counts per sample were estimated from amplification of reference gene primers within the assay. To quantify the absolute abundance of each unique TCRbeta CDR3 rearrangement, sequence reads were collapsed and filtered. Productive Simpson clonality was computed per sample as the square root of Simpson's diversity index over productive rearrangements. TCRdb holds this immuneACCESS table with in-frame rearrangements only. Some clones are missing; in checked studies, unresolved V genes explain under half, and the rest has no known cause. V and J calls and clone size are given by that table; D and trimming were obtained from the DNA. The sample records 200,000 to 250,000 clones, roughly 80% of which are singletons. The top ten hold roughly 2.4% of the sample.

Beyond this particular receptor, the publication reports: The amount of clinical and demographic metadata varied by source and participant and was provided uncurated.

Collaborating institutions collected whole blood in K2EDTA tubes following their own protocols. For TCRbeta analysis, collaborator samples were shipped as frozen whole blood, as isolated PBMCs, or as DNA extracted from either sample type. CDR1 LGHNT and CDR2 FRNRAP are derived from the germline V gene. The CDR3 starts with the cysteine, ends with the phenylalanine, and has 13 residues. Only CDR3 DNA remains: 39 bases, in frame from the first base. The germline V end is reduced by 6 bases and the J end by 2 bases; junction bases left unmatched: 3. The clonotype comes from a woman in her sixties with acute or convalescent COVID-19. The sample comprised peripheral blood. The chain is made from TRBV12-5 and TRBJ2-7, with TRBD1 matching 8 junction bases. The CDR3 in this case is CASGRGQAYEQYF. The DNA reads TGTGCTAGTGGCCGGGGACAGGCCTACGAGCAGTACTTC. Here the CDR3 is joined to the reference TRBV12-5 and TRBJ2-7 genes, and the full variable domain is: DARVTQTPRHKVTEMGQEVTMRCQPILGHNTVFWYRQTMMQGLELLAYFRNRAPLDDSGMPKDRFSAEMPDATLATLKIQPSEPRDSAVYFCASGRGQAYEQYFGPGTRLTVT.